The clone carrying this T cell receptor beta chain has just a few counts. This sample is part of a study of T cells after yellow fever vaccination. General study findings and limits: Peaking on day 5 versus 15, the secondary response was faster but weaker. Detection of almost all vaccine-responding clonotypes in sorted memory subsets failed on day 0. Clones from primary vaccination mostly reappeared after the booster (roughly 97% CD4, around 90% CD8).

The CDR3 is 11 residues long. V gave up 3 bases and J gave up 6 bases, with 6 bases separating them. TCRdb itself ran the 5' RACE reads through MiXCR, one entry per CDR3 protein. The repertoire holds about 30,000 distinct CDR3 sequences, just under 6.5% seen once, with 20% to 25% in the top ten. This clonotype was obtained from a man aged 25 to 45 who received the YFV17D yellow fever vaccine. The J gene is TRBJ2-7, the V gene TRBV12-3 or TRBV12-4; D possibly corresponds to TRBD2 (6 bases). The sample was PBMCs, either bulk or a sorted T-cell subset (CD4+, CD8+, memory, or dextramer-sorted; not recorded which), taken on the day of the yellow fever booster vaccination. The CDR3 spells CASSLGGEQYF. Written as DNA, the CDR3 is TGTGCCAGCAGTTTGGGAGGCGAGCAGTACTTC.